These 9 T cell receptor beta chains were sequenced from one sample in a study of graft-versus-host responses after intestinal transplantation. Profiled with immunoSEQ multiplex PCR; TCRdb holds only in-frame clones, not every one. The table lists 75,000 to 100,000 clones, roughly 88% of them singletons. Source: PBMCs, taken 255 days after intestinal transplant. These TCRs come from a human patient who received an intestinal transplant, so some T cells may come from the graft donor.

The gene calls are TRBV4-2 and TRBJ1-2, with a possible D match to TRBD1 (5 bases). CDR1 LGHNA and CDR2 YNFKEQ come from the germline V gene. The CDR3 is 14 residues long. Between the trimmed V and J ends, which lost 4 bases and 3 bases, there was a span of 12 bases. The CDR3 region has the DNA TGTGCCAGCAGCCGTAACCGGGACGACTATGGCTACACCTTC. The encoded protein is CASSRNRDDYGYTF.

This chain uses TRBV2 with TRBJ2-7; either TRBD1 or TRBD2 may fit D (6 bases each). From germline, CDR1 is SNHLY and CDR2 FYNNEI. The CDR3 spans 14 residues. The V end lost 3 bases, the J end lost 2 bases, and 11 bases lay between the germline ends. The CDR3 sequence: CASSEEGGPYEQYF. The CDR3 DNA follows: TGTGCCAGCAGTGAGGAAGGGGGGCCCTACGAGCAGTACTTC.

The CDR3: CASSLELANNEQFF. The DNA of the CDR3 is TGCGCCAGCAGCTTGGAACTAGCGAACAATGAGCAGTTCTTC. The chain joins TRBV5-1 to TRBJ2-1; 7 bases agree with TRBD2. The CDR3 sequence is 14 residues long. V dropped 0 bases and J dropped 5; count of bases not matched to a gene: 2. Germline CDR1 is SGHRS and CDR2 is YFSETQ. The variable domain in full, completed from reference TRBV5-1 and TRBJ2-1, reads KAGVTQTPRYLIKTRGQQVTLSCSPISGHRSVSWYQQTPGQGLQFLFEYFSETQRNKGNFPGRFSGRQFSNSRSEMNVSTLELGDSALYLCASSLELANNEQFFGPGTRLTVL.

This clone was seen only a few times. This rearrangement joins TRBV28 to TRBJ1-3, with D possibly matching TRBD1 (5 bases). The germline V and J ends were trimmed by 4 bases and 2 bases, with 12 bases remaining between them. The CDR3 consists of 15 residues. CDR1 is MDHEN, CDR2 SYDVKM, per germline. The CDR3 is CASSSTAGTGNTIYF. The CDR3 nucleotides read TGTGCCAGCAGTTCAACCGCAGGGACTGGAAACACCATATATTTT.

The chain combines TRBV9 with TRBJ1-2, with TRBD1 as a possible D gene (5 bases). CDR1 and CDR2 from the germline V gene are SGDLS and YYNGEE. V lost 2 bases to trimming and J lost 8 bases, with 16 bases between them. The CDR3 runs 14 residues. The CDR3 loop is CASSVLGGGGGYTF. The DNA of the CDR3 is TGTGCCAGCAGCGTGCTTGGTGGGGGTGGCGGCTACACCTTC.

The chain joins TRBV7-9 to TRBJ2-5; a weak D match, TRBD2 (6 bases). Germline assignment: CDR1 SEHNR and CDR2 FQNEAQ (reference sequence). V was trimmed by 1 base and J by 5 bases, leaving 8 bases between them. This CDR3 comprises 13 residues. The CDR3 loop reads CASSLGAGETQYF. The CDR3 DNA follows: TGTGCCAGCAGCTTAGGTGCGGGGGAGACCCAGTACTTC.

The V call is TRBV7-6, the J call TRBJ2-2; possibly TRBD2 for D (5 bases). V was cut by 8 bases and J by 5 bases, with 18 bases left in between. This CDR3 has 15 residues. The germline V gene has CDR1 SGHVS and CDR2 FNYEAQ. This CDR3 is CASSRASQRTGELFF. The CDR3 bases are TGTGCCAGCTCTCGCGCTAGCCAAAGAACCGGGGAGCTGTTTTTT.

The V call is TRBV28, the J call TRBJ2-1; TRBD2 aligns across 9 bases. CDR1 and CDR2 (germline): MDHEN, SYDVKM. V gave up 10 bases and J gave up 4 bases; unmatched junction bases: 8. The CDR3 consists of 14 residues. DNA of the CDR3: TGTGCCACTACTAGACTAGCGGAATACAATGAGCAGTTCTTC. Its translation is CATTRLAEYNEQFF.

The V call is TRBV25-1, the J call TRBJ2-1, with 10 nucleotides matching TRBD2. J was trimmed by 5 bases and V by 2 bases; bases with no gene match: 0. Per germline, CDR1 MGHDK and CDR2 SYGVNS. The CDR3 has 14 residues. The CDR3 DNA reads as TGTGCCAGCAGTGAAGGACTAGCGGACAATGAGCAGTTCTTC. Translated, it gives CASSEGLADNEQFF.